This T cell receptor beta chain emerged from a study of T cell responses to AZD1222 COVID-19 vaccine (dated by TCRdb to the early 2020s). Looking at the study overall: AZD1222 recipients given second doses at about 4 weeks or at about 12 weeks were pooled, since spike-specific TCR depth and breadth were not found to differ between the two schedules. A total of 233 trial participants underwent TCR sequencing, of whom some 210 received two doses of AZD1222 and 26 received two doses of the MenACWY control vaccine. Trial participants were enrolled by age into 18-55, 56-69 and 70-plus year subgroups, with about 150, 28 and 57 TCR-sequenced participants respectively. Paper-wide results and their limitations: Nearly half of unique spike-specific TCRs reportedly recognized epitopes outside regions mutated in the B.1.351 and B.1.1.7 variants. The vaccine-associated CD4 TCRs covered the entire spike protein, and the dominant responses fell in regions 160-218 and 743-854. Most participants were white British and females outnumbered males, and the authors suggested that clonal diversity may have been underestimated. Conclusions about previously exposed vaccinees are limited, since just six AZD1222 recipients were seropositive for SARS-CoV-2 at baseline. Because no samples from the day 14 peak response were available, repertoires could be characterized only after the peak T cell response. Spike-specific TCR breadth and depth rose significantly after two AZD1222 doses compared with day 0 and with MenACWY recipients. In the small 56-69-year group, the increase in depth fell short of significance, most likely because of low power.

The germline V gene supplies CDR1 MGHDK and CDR2 SYGVNS. From the cysteine through the phenylalanine, the CDR3 covers 13 amino acids. The read is trimmed to its CDR3 DNA, 39 bases read in frame from base 1. V is shortened by 5 bases, J by 4 bases, and the region joining them spans 9 bases. The CDR3 regions of human TCRbeta chains were subjected to immunosequencing. As for the authors' bioinformatics: Repertoire TCRs were checked for matches against a reference library of SARS-CoV-2-specific TCRs that had been generated using the MIRA antigen-specificity platform. Breadth was defined as the fraction of unique TCRs that were SARS-CoV-2-associated. Depth was defined as the fraction of total T cells that were SARS-CoV-2-associated. Using the MIRA data, each spike-specific TCR was assigned both to the spike region to which the TCR was reactive and to a CD4 or CD8 class. Log10-transformed breadth and depth values were compared by one-way ANOVA with Sidak's multiple comparisons tests. The immuneACCESS repertoire file appears here via TCRdb, limited to in-frame rearrangements. These files lack a portion of the clones; in checked studies, under half of the deficit traces to unresolved V genes, and the cause of the others is not known. V and J calls and clone size are as listed in that table; D and trimming were resolved from the DNA. The sample table records about 130,000 clones; 94% of these occur just once. The ten largest account for 6% to 7% of the sample.

The time point label, read with the paper, signifies: baseline before first vaccination. Samples from vaccinated people were obtained from the UK trials COV001 and COV002, which included a single-blind randomized controlled phase 2/3 trial of AZD1222 (ChAdOx1 nCoV-19) in healthy adults. For TCRbeta chain sequencing, PBMC samples were collected from trial participants at day 0 and at day 28 after the second dose. Comments on this clone: Its antigen has not been determined. The record has no base qualities; no much larger clone is one base away. Other DNA sequences of this sample code for an identical CDR3.

The specimen was peripheral blood, collected on day 0 of AZD1222 vaccination. Rearrangement joined TRBV25-1 to TRBJ2-1; the D element might be TRBD1 or TRBD2, as each aligns at 6 bases. The sequence came from an adult in good health. The nucleotides read TGTGCCAGCAGTAAGGGGGGATACAATGAGCAGTTCTTC. The encoded protein is CASSKGGYNEQFF.